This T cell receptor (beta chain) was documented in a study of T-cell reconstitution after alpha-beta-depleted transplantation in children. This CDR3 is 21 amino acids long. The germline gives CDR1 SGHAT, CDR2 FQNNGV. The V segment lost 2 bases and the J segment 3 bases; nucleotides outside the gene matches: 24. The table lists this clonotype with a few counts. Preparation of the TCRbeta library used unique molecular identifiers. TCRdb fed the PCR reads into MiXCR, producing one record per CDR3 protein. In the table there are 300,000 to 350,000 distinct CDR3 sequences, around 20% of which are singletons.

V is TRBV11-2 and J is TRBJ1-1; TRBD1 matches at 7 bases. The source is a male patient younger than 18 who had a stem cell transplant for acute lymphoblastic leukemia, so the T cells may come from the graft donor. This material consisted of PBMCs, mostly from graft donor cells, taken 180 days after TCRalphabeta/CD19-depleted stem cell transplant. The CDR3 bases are TGTGCCAGCAGCTTATTTGGGGAGCCGTGGACAGGAGATTTTTTTGACACTGAAGCTTTCTTT. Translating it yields CASSLFGEPWTGDFFDTEAFF.